A single sample gave rise to the 10 T cell receptor beta chains below, sequenced in a study of regulatory T cells in long-lasting Graves disease. Time point in this sample: newly diagnosed GD, antithyroid drugs for less than 3 months. RNA from PBMCs was the source of the TCR library. Researchers made TCR beta libraries by using iRepertoire HTBI primers and running Arm-PCR on CDR3 regions. TCRdb re-called the multiplex PCR reads with MiXCR, one entry per CDR3 protein. The data hold about 220,000 distinct CDR3 sequences, with about 19% observed a single time. The same specimen was also included in a second study, on T cells in Graves' hyperthyroidism and ophthalmopathy.

The specimen comprised peripheral blood mononuclear cells (PBMCs), sampled at new diagnosis, from a patient treated with antithyroid drugs. The receptors were gathered from a woman in her twenties or thirties with Graves disease.

At least ten counts were recorded for this clonotype. One end of the junction is discordant with germline, which a read error may explain. The chain recombines TRBV3-1 with TRBJ2-1; 14 bases match TRBD2. This CDR3 is 14 amino acids long. In germline, CDR1 is LGHDT, CDR2 YNNKEL (reference sequence). CDR3 coding DNA: TGTGCCAGCAGCCAGGGGACTAGCGGGAGCCTGGAGATCTTC. Translation gives CASSQGTSGSLEIF.

This clonotype was counted a few times. This chain connects TRBV6-5 to TRBJ2-1; D gene ambiguous. The CDR3 length is 12 residues. V lost 0 bases and J lost 9, with 6 bases in between. Germline CDR1 MNHEY, CDR2 SVGAGI. CDR3 region: CASSYSPGEQFF. CDR3 DNA: TGTGCCAGCAGTTACTCGCCGGGTGAGCAGTTCTTC.

V usage is TRBV30 and J usage is TRBJ2-3, with TRBD1 matching over 8 bases. V dropped 3 bases and J dropped 5; count of bases not matched to a gene: 1. Per germline, CDR1 GTSNPN and CDR2 SVGIG (reference sequence). There are 12 residues in the CDR3. CDR3 protein: CAWSRGQDTQYF. The CDR3 DNA reads TGTGCCTGGAGCAGGGGGCAAGATACGCAGTATTTT. Variable domain in full (rest from reference TRBV30 and TRBJ2-3): SQTIHQWPATLVQPVGSPLSLECTVEGTSNPNLYWYRQAAGRGLQLLFYSVGIGQISSEVPQNLSASRPQDRQFILSSKKLLLSDSGFYLCAWSRGQDTQYFGPGTRLTVL.

CDR3 sequence: CASSQEGGRVDGELFF. CDR3 nucleotide sequence: TGCGCCAGCAGCCAAGAGGGCGGCAGGGTCGACGGGGAGCTGTTTTTT. The gene calls are TRBV4-1 and TRBJ2-2, with a weak D call TRBD1 (5 bases). V dropped 0 bases and J dropped 7 bases, with 15 bases sitting between them. The CDR3 covers 16 residues. CDR1 and CDR2 from the germline V gene are MGHRA and YSYEKL.

This clonotype has a count of ten or more. V and J are TRBV5-1 and TRBJ2-5; D may be TRBD1 (6 bases). With 0 bases removed from V and 2 bases from J, the gap between germline ends came to 11 bases. The CDR3 runs 15 residues. The germline gives CDR1 SGHRS, CDR2 YFSETQ. The CDR3 nucleotides are TGCGCCAGCAGCTTGGGGACAGTGACTCAAGAGACCCAGTACTTC. Its translation is CASSLGTVTQETQYF.

This clonotype has a count of ten or more. V usage is TRBV6-5 and J usage is TRBJ1-4, with no clear D. Trimming cost V 0 bases and J 4 bases, with 9 bases left between them. The CDR3 is 15 amino acids. CDR1 and CDR2 (germline): MNHEY, SVGAGI. The CDR3 DNA is TGTGCCAGCAGTTACTCTACAAGCCGTAATGAAAAACTGTTTTTT. Translated, it gives CASSYSTSRNEKLFF.

This clonotype was observed many times. The chain employs TRBV4-1 and TRBJ1-2, with D perhaps matching TRBD1 (5 bases). V was pared by 2 bases and J by 8 bases, with 15 bases between. The V gene's germline CDR1 is MGHRA and CDR2 YSYEKL. This CDR3 is 14 amino acids long. This CDR3 reads CASSQSKGLGGYTF. The CDR3 DNA reads as TGCGCCAGCAGCCAAAGCAAGGGACTGGGCGGCTACACCTTC.

This clonotype was seen many times. The V gene is TRBV29-1, the J gene TRBJ1-1; D is uncertain. The CDR3 is 9 amino acids. The germline CDR1 and CDR2 sequences are SQVTM and ANQGSEA. V was shortened by 3 bases and J by 4 bases, with 0 bases between the two germline ends. The CDR3: CSVDTEAFF. CDR3 DNA: TGCAGCGTTGACACTGAAGCTTTCTTT.

The sample holds many counts of this clonotype. The J gene is TRBJ2-7, the V gene TRBV28; 7 bases are shared with TRBD1. The germline V gene encodes CDR1 MDHEN and CDR2 SYDVKM. This CDR3 comprises 14 residues. V lost 6 bases to trimming and J lost 0 bases; unmatched junction nucleotides: 5. The CDR3 loop is CASRRTGLSYEQYF. The CDR3 coding sequence is TGTGCCAGCAGGAGGACAGGTCTCTCCTACGAGCAGTACTTC.

This clonotype was counted at least ten times. The chain joins TRBV20-1 to TRBJ1-1; a possible D gene is TRBD1 (5 bases). CDR1 and CDR2 (germline): DFQATT, SNEGSKA (reference sequence). The V gene lost 3 bases and the J gene lost 0 bases, with 14 bases spanning the gap. The CDR3 spans 15 residues. In DNA, the CDR3 is TGCAGTGCTAGTGGGCAGGGCGCTTTGAACACTGAAGCTTTCTTT. Translation gives CSASGQGALNTEAFF.